Below, 15 T cell receptor beta chains from the same sample are listed, as sequenced in a study of blood T cells in healthy people across ages (dated by TCRdb to between 2015 and 2016). The library was obtained by 5' RACE. Sequencing instrument: Illumina HiSeq 2500. A second 7 to 11 cycle PCR used a sample-barcoded 5' primer and a J-beta primer mix. TCRdb handled the public reads itself, with Q25 trimming in fastp and clone calling in MiXCR, and kept productive beta chains. One record per CDR3 amino acid sequence lists the most common genes and DNA. For this sample the table gives 700,000 or so distinct CDR3 sequences, of which 22% were detected only once. The ten largest clonotypes hold about 22% of the sample. The sample was blood. Receptor source: a man between 65 and 79 years old in good health.

This clonotype has just a few counts. The V and J genes are TRBV12-3 or TRBV12-4 and TRBJ2-1; the match to TRBD2 covers 13 bases. The trim removed 6 bases at V and 3 bases at J, leaving 2 bases unmatched. The CDR3 is made up of 15 amino acids. CDR3 coding DNA: TGTGCCAGCAGACTAGCGGGAGGGGGCTACAATGAGCAGTTCTTC. Translated: CASRLAGGGYNEQFF.

The gene calls are TRBV10-3 and TRBJ2-5, with a weak D call TRBD1 (5 bases). Germline values: CDR1 ENHRY, CDR2 SYGVKD. The V gene lost 3 bases and the J gene lost 1 base, with 12 bases spanning the gap. The CDR3 totals 15 residues. This chain's CDR3 is CAISEDVGAQETQYF. CDR3 sequence (DNA): TGTGCCATCAGTGAAGATGTTGGGGCCCAAGAGACCCAGTACTTC.

This CDR3 is CASSTRRPGVDTQYF. CDR3 DNA: TGTGCCAGCAGCACCCGAAGGCCGGGGGTCGATACGCAGTATTTT. The V gene is TRBV7-2, the J gene TRBJ2-3, with D perhaps matching TRBD2 (6 bases). The CDR3 extends over 15 amino acids. The ends were cut back, 5 bases at V and 6 bases at J, with 18 bases in the middle. Germline V gene data show CDR1 as SGHTA and CDR2 as FQGNSA.

This clonotype showed up just a few times. The rearrangement joins TRBV3-1 to TRBJ2-5; unclear D gene. Deletions cut 8 bases from V and 2 bases from J, with 9 bases between. The CDR3 runs 12 residues. Germline assignment: CDR1 LGHDT and CDR2 YNNKEL (reference sequence). DNA for the CDR3: TGTGCCAGCGCTGCGAATCAAGAGACCCAGTACTTC. Its protein is CASAANQETQYF.

The rearrangement links TRBV18 to TRBJ1-6; weak D call: TRBD1 (6 bases). The V end lost 3 bases, the J end lost 10 bases, and 16 bases lay between the germline ends. Germline-derived CDR1 and CDR2 are KGHSH and LQKENI. This CDR3 region has 15 residues. CDR3 amino acids: CASSPGGQRNSPLHF. The CDR3 DNA is TGTGCCAGCTCACCTGGGGGGCAACGTAACTCACCCCTCCACTTT.

This clonotype was observed a few times. The rearrangement joins TRBV2 to TRBJ2-7; D unresolved. The germline V gene encodes CDR1 SNHLY and CDR2 FYNNEI. The CDR3 is made up of 14 amino acids. The V end lost 4 bases, the J end lost 2 bases, and 12 bases lay between the germline ends. The CDR3 region is CASSVSVNTYEQYF. DNA of the CDR3: TGTGCCAGCAGTGTATCGGTTAACACCTACGAGCAGTACTTC.

On this clonotype: This could be a read error, since a much larger clone is one nucleotide away. The DNA is omitted, as the CDR3 cannot be located on it reliably, and the CDR3 follows TCRdb's listing. The rearrangement joins TRBV6-5 to TRBJ2-3; the table's D call, TRBD2, has no DNA check behind it. 15 amino acids form the CDR3, both terminal residues included. Germline V CDR1 and CDR2: MNHEY, SVGAGI. The CDR3 reads CASSSSGHIADTQYF.

Remarks on this clonotype: A much larger clone lies one base from this, so it may be a read error. V is TRBV2 and J is TRBJ2-3; the D gene is possibly TRBD2 (6 bases). This CDR3 spans 14 amino acids. Germline V gene data show CDR1 as SNHLY and CDR2 as FYNNEI. CDR3 sequence (DNA): TGTGCCAGCAGTCGAAGGACTACCACAGGTACGCAGTATTTT. Protein: CASSRRTTTGTQYF.

This chain connects TRBV12-3 or TRBV12-4 to TRBJ2-7, with D possibly being TRBD1 (6 bases). The CDR3 covers 13 residues. V dropped 6 bases and J dropped 13 bases, with 22 bases sitting between them. The CDR3 spells CASRGLVVGTTYF. Here the CDR3 DNA reads TGTGCCAGCAGGGGTTTGGTGGTTGGGACAACTTACTTC.

V and J are TRBV24-1 and TRBJ2-1; D unclear. Germline values: CDR1 KGHDR, CDR2 SFDVKD. V was clipped by 6 bases and J by 7 bases, with 9 bases between them. The CDR3 length is 12 residues. CDR3 bases: TGTGCCACCAGTCTAACAGCGAATGAGCAGTTCTTC. Amino acids: CATSLTANEQFF.

The chain combines TRBV27 with TRBJ2-2, with 8 bases that match TRBD1. With V trimmed by 6 bases and J by 4 bases, 4 bases remained unmatched. The CDR3 has 14 residues. The germline CDR1 and CDR2 sequences are MNHEY and SMNVEV (reference sequence). As DNA, the CDR3 is TGTGCCAGCAGGAAGGGACAGGCCACCGGGGAGCTGTTTTTT. It yields the protein CASRKGQATGELFF.

The chain uses TRBV5-6 and TRBJ1-1; D may be TRBD1 (5 bases). Trimming left V 3 bases short and J 7 bases short, with 7 bases between. The CDR3 has 11 amino acids. CDR1 and CDR2 from the germline V gene are SGHDT and YYEEEE. This CDR3 is CASSWGLEAFF. For the CDR3, the DNA is TGTGCCAGCAGCTGGGGACTTGAAGCTTTCTTT.

The J gene is TRBJ2-1, the V gene TRBV7-2, with D possibly matching TRBD2 (5 bases). Trimming stripped 7 bases from V and 8 bases from J, with 18 bases between. CDR1 is SGHTA, CDR2 FQGNSA, per germline. The CDR3 totals 14 residues. CDR3: CASNPRDVEYEQFF. As DNA, the CDR3 is TGTGCCAGCAACCCTCGGGATGTGGAGTATGAGCAGTTCTTC.

The rearrangement joins TRBV11-1 to TRBJ1-5; 8 bases are shared with TRBD1. The CDR3 covers 21 residues. Germline V lookup: CDR1 SGHAT, CDR2 FQDESV (reference sequence). Losses at the gene ends were 5 bases for V and 0 bases for J; bases not matched to a gene: 21. CDR3 region: CASSLVSLGQGSDYSNQPQHF. The CDR3 region has the DNA TGTGCCAGCAGCCTAGTAAGTCTTGGACAGGGTTCGGATTATAGCAATCAGCCCCAGCATTTT.

The chain uses TRBV20-1 and TRBJ2-5; no reliable D call. The DNA end is a closer match to TRBJ2-1, so the J assignment may be wrong. The germline gives CDR1 DFQATT, CDR2 SNEGSKA (reference sequence). The CDR3 is 15 residues long. The CDR3 bases are TGCAGTGCTAGAGATTCTTCTAGAGGCACACGGGAGCAGTTCTTC. It yields the protein CSARDSSRGTREQFF.